The 5 T cell receptor beta chains below all came from one sample that was sequenced in a study of blood T cell repertoires in COVID-19. Only in-frame clones appear in the TCRdb table, and some are missing; sequencing was by immunoSEQ multiplex PCR. Of more than 35,000 clones detected, 70% to 90% appear once; the ten largest clones hold more than 4.5%. Sequencing used peripheral blood. These receptors all come from a human donor in a cohort sampled during active COVID-19.

This clone was observed a single time. This chain's CDR3 is CASTPGQYGNQPQHF. The DNA of the CDR3 is TGTGCCAGTACCCCAGGACAGTACGGCAATCAGCCCCAGCATTTT. This chain joins TRBV19 and TRBJ1-5; TRBD1 might be the D (6 bases). Germline CDR1 reads LNHDA; CDR2 reads SQIVND (reference sequence). Trimming removed 7 bases from V and 2 bases from J, with 15 bases in between. This CDR3 spans 15 amino acids.

The V and J genes are TRBV12-3 or TRBV12-4 and TRBJ2-7; TRBD1 matches at 8 bases. This CDR3 contains 13 residues. Losses at the gene ends were 3 bases for V and 4 bases for J; bases not matched to a gene: 2. The chain's CDR3 is CASSFGQGYEQYF. The CDR3 coding sequence is TGTGCCAGCAGTTTTGGACAGGGATACGAGCAGTACTTC.

The chain has TRBV11-3 and TRBJ2-3; no clear D gene. Germline CDR1 and CDR2: SGHNT and YENEEA. Trimming took off 6 bases at V and 2 bases at J, with 6 bases between the two ends. The CDR3 has 12 amino acids. CDR3 loop: CASSHFTDTQYF. The CDR3 nucleotides read TGTGCCAGCAGTCATTTCACAGATACGCAGTATTTT.

This clone was seen just once. The V call is TRBV7-3, the J call TRBJ1-1, with TRBD1 matching 7 bases. This CDR3 comprises 13 residues. The J segment lost 1 base and the V segment lost 5 bases, leaving 1 base of the junction unmatched. Germline CDR1 and CDR2: SGHTA and FQGTGA. The CDR3 sequence is CASSRQGNTEAFF. CDR3 DNA sequence: TGTGCCAGCAGCCGACAGGGGAACACTGAAGCTTTCTTT.

The V call is TRBV2, the J call TRBJ2-3; D might be TRBD2 (6 bases). From germline, CDR1 is SNHLY and CDR2 FYNNEI. Trimming stripped 3 bases from V and 9 bases from J, with 13 bases between. CDR3 length equals 13 residues. In DNA, the CDR3 is TGTGCCAGCAGTGACTACAGTGGGAGGACGCAGTATTTT. It yields the protein CASSDYSGRTQYF.